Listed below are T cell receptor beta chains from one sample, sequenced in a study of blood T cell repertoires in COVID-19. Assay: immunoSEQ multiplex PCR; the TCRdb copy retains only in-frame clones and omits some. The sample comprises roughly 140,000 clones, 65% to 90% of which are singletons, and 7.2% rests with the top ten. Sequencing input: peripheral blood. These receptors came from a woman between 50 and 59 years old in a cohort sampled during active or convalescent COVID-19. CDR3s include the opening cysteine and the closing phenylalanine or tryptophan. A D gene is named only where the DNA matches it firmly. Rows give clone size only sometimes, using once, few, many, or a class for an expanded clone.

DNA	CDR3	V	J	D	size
TGCAGTGCTAGTTCCCGACAGGGTAGGGCCGGGGAGCTGTTTTTT	CSASSRQGRAGELFF	TRBV20-1	TRBJ2-2	TRBD1	-
TGTGCCAGCAGCCAGTCGGGACTCCTCCACACCTTC	CASSQSGLLHTF	TRBV3-1/TRBV3-2	TRBJ1-2	-	-
TGCGCCAGCAGCCCGGGGGAGGTTCACGGCTACACCTTC	CASSPGEVHGYTF	TRBV5-1	TRBJ1-2	-	-
TGTGCCAGCAGGACTCAGGGGGCTGTTGAAAAACTGTTTTTT	CASRTQGAVEKLFF	TRBV6-6	TRBJ1-4	TRBD1	few
TGTGCCAGCAGCCCCCGGGACAGGGCTAACGAGCAGTACTTC	CASSPRDRANEQYF	TRBV9	TRBJ2-7	TRBD1	few
TGTGCCACCAGCAGAGATCCTGGGACAGGGCGTGGAAACACCATATATTTT	CATSRDPGTGRGNTIYF	TRBV15	TRBJ1-3	TRBD1	once
TGCGCCAGCAGCTTGGATGGGACAGGGGTCCGAGAGACCCAGTACTTC	CASSLDGTGVRETQYF	TRBV5-1	TRBJ2-5	TRBD1	-
TGTGCTAGTGGTTCCGCCTTAGGGACAGGTGGGGGGAAAGCTTTCTTT	CASGSALGTGGGKAFF	TRBV12-5	TRBJ1-1	TRBD1	-
TGTGCCATCAGTTCTAGCGGGCCCTACGAGCAGTACTTC	CAISSSGPYEQYF	TRBV10-3	TRBJ2-7	TRBD2	-
TGTGCCAGCAGTTCCCAGCAAGGAGTAGCCAAAAACATTCAGTACTTC	CASSSQQGVAKNIQYF	TRBV6-6	TRBJ2-4	-	once
TGTGCCAGCAGTGACCCCAGGGGGTTTAGGGTTCTCGCGGACAGGTCGAACTATGGCTACACCTTC	CASSDPRGFRVLADRSNYGYTF	TRBV6-4	TRBJ1-2	TRBD1	-
TGTGCCAGCAGTTACGAGAGGGTTGAGTTCTTC	CASSYERVEFF	TRBV6-5	TRBJ2-1	-	once
TGTGCCTGGAGTGTAGCCGGGTACCAAGAGACCCAGTACTTC	CAWSVAGYQETQYF	TRBV30	TRBJ2-5	-	-
TGTGCTAGTGGTTTGGGACAGCCTAATGAAAAACTGTTTTTT	CASGLGQPNEKLFF	TRBV12-5	TRBJ1-4	-	-
TGTGCCACCAGTGATCCAAAAGACAGGGCTAATTCACCCCTCCACTTT	CATSDPKDRANSPLHF	TRBV24-1	TRBJ1-6	TRBD1	-
TGTGCCAGCAGCCCCCCGGGACTAGCGGGGGCAGATACGCAGTATTTT	CASSPPGLAGADTQYF	TRBV7-2	TRBJ2-3	TRBD2	few
TGTGCCATCTCGATTCCAACCGGGACACCGGGCCGGGGCTACACCTTC	CAISIPTGTPGRGYTF	TRBV10-3	TRBJ1-2	-	-
TGTGCCAGCAGTGAATCAGGGGGATTCTCCTACGAGCAGTACTTC	CASSESGGFSYEQYF	TRBV6-1	TRBJ2-7	TRBD1	-
TGTGCCAGCTCATTACAGGCCCGCTATGGCTACACCTTC	CASSLQARYGYTF	TRBV18	TRBJ1-2	-	-
TGTGCCAGTAGTCCCGGACTAGCGGGGGCTCCTTACGAGCAGTACTTC	CASSPGLAGAPYEQYF	TRBV19	TRBJ2-7	TRBD2	-
TGTGCCAGCAGTGAAAGGCAGGTCTATGGCTACACCTTC	CASSERQVYGYTF	TRBV2	TRBJ1-2	-	-
TGTGCTAGTGGTTTGGTACGCGGGGATGGTAATGAAAAACTGTTTTTT	CASGLVRGDGNEKLFF	TRBV12-5	TRBJ1-4	-	-
TGTGCCAGCAGCGTAGACCAGCGGGGCCCCTACAATGAGCAGTTCTTC	CASSVDQRGPYNEQFF	TRBV9	TRBJ2-1	TRBD2	-
TGTGCCAGCAGCCCCCCATTGCCTACCAATTCACCCCTCCACTTT	CASSPPLPTNSPLHF	TRBV11-2	TRBJ1-6	-	once
TGTGCCAGTAGAACACAAACAGGGGGCAGGAACACTGAAGCTTTCTTT	CASRTQTGGRNTEAFF	TRBV19	TRBJ1-1	TRBD1	-
TGTGCCAGCAGCCTACAACCCACGGGGGGTACAGATACGCAGTATTTT	CASSLQPTGGTDTQYF	TRBV3-1/TRBV3-2	TRBJ2-3	TRBD2	-
TGTGCCAGCAGCCCCCAGGGGGGTCGGTATGGCTACACCTTC	CASSPQGGRYGYTF	TRBV7-9	TRBJ1-2	TRBD1	-
TGTGCCAGCAGCTTAGGGGCCCGGGGGGGGTCCAAAAACATTCAGTACTTC	CASSLGARGGSKNIQYF	TRBV7-2	TRBJ2-4	TRBD2	-
TGTGCCATCAGTGGGGGGCTAAGGGGAGATGAGCAGTTCTTC	CAISGGLRGDEQFF	TRBV10-3	TRBJ2-1	-	-
TGTGCCAGCAGCGCCCGGGCCGGGATTCAAGAGACCCAGTACTTC	CASSARAGIQETQYF	TRBV7-3	TRBJ2-5	-	-
TGCGCCAGCAGCCACGAGGCTTATAGCGGGGGGGCCACCAGTGAGCAGTTCTTC	CASSHEAYSGGATSEQFF	TRBV4-1	TRBJ2-1	TRBD2	-
TGTGCCAGCAGCGTAGTGGGGGGGAACACTGAAGCTTTCTTT	CASSVVGGNTEAFF	TRBV9	TRBJ1-1	-	-
TGTGCCAGCAGTTTCGGGACAGGGTTCCGATCACCCCTCCACTTT	CASSFGTGFRSPLHF	TRBV25-1	TRBJ1-6	TRBD1	few
TGTGCCAGCAGCTGGCAGGGGGCTCCCGAGCAGTACTTC	CASSWQGAPEQYF	TRBV7-9	TRBJ2-7	TRBD1	once
TGTGCCACCAGCAGAGATAAGCAAGCGGCCCTTACTCAGCAGTTCTTC	CATSRDKQAALTQQFF	TRBV15	TRBJ2-1	-	-
TGTGCCAGCGCGGACAGAGCTAATGAAAAACTGTTTTTT	CASADRANEKLFF	TRBV7-8	TRBJ1-4	-	-
TGTGCCAGCAGCCCCGGGACGGCCGGGGGAGAGGCTTTCTTT	CASSPGTAGGEAFF	TRBV7-3	TRBJ1-1	-	-
TGTGCCTGGAGTGTTGGAGTGCTCTCTGGAAACACCATATATTTT	CAWSVGVLSGNTIYF	TRBV30	TRBJ1-3	-	-
TGTGCCAGCAGCTTAGGTGCTAGCGATTCCTACGAGCAGTACTTC	CASSLGASDSYEQYF	TRBV11-3	TRBJ2-7	-	-
TGTGCCAGCAGCTCACAGGGGAGGGAAAAACTGTTTTTT	CASSSQGREKLFF	TRBV7-9	TRBJ1-4	TRBD1	few